Each of the 26 T cell receptor beta chains below was sequenced from the same sample in a study of cytomegalovirus exposure and HLA in healthy donors (dated by TCRdb to about 2017). Libraries were prepared through the immunoSEQ multiplex PCR assay. For the multiplex PCR, a mixture combining 60 forward primers for TCR Vbeta segments and 13 reverse primers for TCR Jbeta segments was used. TCRdb stores this immuneACCESS table with in-frame sequences only. Part of the clones is absent; in the studies checked, under half of the shortfall reflects unresolved V genes, and no reason is known for the rest. The sample has 150,000 to 200,000 clones on record, 65% to 90% of them singletons. The top ten hold about 2.3% of the sample. Sample: PBMCs. Source of these receptors: a woman in her forties or fifties in good health and CMV-seronegative.

The chain joins TRBV27 to TRBJ2-1, with D unclear. Trimming removed 5 bases at V and 9 bases at J, with 14 bases between. There are 13 residues in the CDR3. Looked up from germline, CDR1 is MNHEY and CDR2 is SMNVEV (reference sequence). CDR3 protein: CASSPTLVVEQFF. The CDR3 DNA sequence: TGTGCCAGCAGTCCCACCCTAGTTGTTGAGCAGTTCTTC.

Comments on this clone: The sample has other DNA sequences that encode this CDR3 too. The V and J genes are TRBV2 and TRBJ1-5, with 7 positions matching TRBD1. Germline V lookup: CDR1 SNHLY, CDR2 FYNNEI. V lost 3 bases to trimming and J lost 6 bases; unmatched junction nucleotides: 5. The CDR3 covers 14 residues. The CDR3 reads CASSERQGGQPQHF. The CDR3 bases are TGTGCCAGCAGTGAGAGACAGGGAGGTCAGCCCCAGCATTTT.

This clone has more than one count but fewer than ten. The chain couples TRBV4-2 to TRBJ2-2; 12 bases align to TRBD2. V dropped 4 bases and J dropped 8; count of bases not matched to a gene: 11. The germline V gene encodes CDR1 LGHNA and CDR2 YNFKEQ. The CDR3 sequence is 17 residues long. The CDR3 loop reads CASSPRTSGNLPGELFF. CDR3 nucleotide sequence: TGTGCCAGCAGCCCCAGGACTAGCGGGAATCTACCTGGGGAGCTGTTTTTT.

V gene TRBV4-3 combines with J gene TRBJ1-3; a possible D gene is TRBD1 (5 bases). The CDR3 extends over 15 amino acids. Germline V CDR1 and CDR2: LGHNA, YSLEER. Deletions cut 1 base from V and 2 bases from J, with 9 bases between. DNA of the CDR3: TGCGCCAGCAGCCAAGCCTGGGGCGCTGGAAACACCATATATTTT. Its protein is CASSQAWGAGNTIYF.

This chain joins TRBV5-6 and TRBJ2-1; 8 positions agree with TRBD2. With 4 bases clipped from V and 0 bases from J, the junction kept 9 bases outside the gene matches. CDR3 length equals 17 residues. In germline, CDR1 is SGHDT, CDR2 YYEEEE. The CDR3 protein is CASSPREGRSSYNEQFF. In nucleotides, the CDR3 is TGTGCCAGCAGCCCCCGGGAGGGGAGAAGCTCCTACAATGAGCAGTTCTTC.

This clone has only one observation. The chain uses TRBV29-1 and TRBJ2-7, with 9 bases matching TRBD1. Germline values: CDR1 SQVTM, CDR2 ANQGSEA. V dropped 4 bases and J dropped 1; count of bases not matched to a gene: 5. The length of the CDR3 is 14 residues. The DNA of the CDR3 is TGCAGCGTTGCCCCGGGACAGGGTTCCTACGAGCAGTACTTC. Translating it yields CSVAPGQGSYEQYF.

The chain couples TRBV4-3 to TRBJ2-3; 12 bases match TRBD2. CDR3 size: 18 residues. Germline V gene sequence: CDR1 LGHNA, CDR2 YSLEER. J lost 6 bases, V lost 1 base, and 11 bases had no gene match. CDR3 sequence: CASSQGLAGEGGADTQYF. CDR3 DNA sequence: TGCGCCAGCAGCCAAGGACTAGCGGGAGAAGGGGGGGCGGATACGCAGTATTTT.

This clone appeared a single time. J is TRBJ1-1 and V is TRBV27, with D unclear. CDR1 and CDR2 (germline): MNHEY, SMNVEV (reference sequence). The length of the CDR3 is 13 residues. Between the trimmed V and J ends, which lost 4 bases and 4 bases, there was a span of 10 bases. This CDR3 reads CASSWRESTEAFF. The DNA for the CDR3 is TGTGCCAGCAGTTGGAGGGAGTCCACTGAAGCTTTCTTT.

This clone was seen only once. The chain combines TRBV7-2 with TRBJ1-1; D is ambiguous. Between the trimmed V and J ends, which lost 0 bases and 2 bases, there was a span of 7 bases. The CDR3 contains 14 residues. Germline-derived CDR1 and CDR2 are SGHTA and FQGNSA. The CDR3 region is CASSLALLNTEAFF. CDR3 coding DNA: TGTGCCAGCAGCTTAGCGCTATTAAACACTGAAGCTTTCTTT.

This clone has just one count. Here the CDR3 DNA reads TGTGCCGGAGGGCATACCTATAATTCACCCCTCCACTTT. It codes for CAGGHTYNSPLHF. The chain combines TRBV30 with TRBJ1-6; D is unresolved. Germline V gene data show CDR1 as GTSNPN and CDR2 as SVGIG (reference sequence). The CDR3 totals 13 residues. Deletions cut 8 bases from V and 2 bases from J, with 10 bases between.

J is TRBJ1-2 and V is TRBV7-9, with 7 bases fitting TRBD1. V trimming: 5 bases; J trimming: 7 bases; junction bases outside the gene matches: 16. Germline lookup yields CDR1 SEHNR and CDR2 FQNEAQ (reference sequence). This CDR3 is 16 amino acids long. CDR3 protein: CASSPSLTGALGGYTF. DNA of the CDR3: TGTGCCAGCAGCCCTAGTCTCACAGGGGCACTGGGTGGCTACACCTTC.

The chain has TRBV29-1 and TRBJ2-7, with D possibly being TRBD2 (7 bases). The length of the CDR3 is 15 residues. Germline-derived CDR1 and CDR2 are SQVTM and ANQGSEA. V lost 5 bases and J lost 0, with 17 bases in between. CDR3 DNA: TGCAGCGTTCGTGGGGGCGGGGGTTACTCCTACGAGCAGTACTTC. It translates to CSVRGGGGYSYEQYF.

The V call is TRBV7-6, the J call TRBJ2-5, with 14 bases identical to TRBD2. CDR3 size: 16 residues. The junction had 11 bases not matched to a gene; V was cut back by 5 bases and J by 9 bases. CDR1 is SGHVS and CDR2 is FNYEAQ in the germline V gene. The DNA of the CDR3 is TGTGCCAGCAGCCCAGGACTAGCGGGAGGACTGGCGGCCCAGTACTTC. Its protein is CASSPGLAGGLAAQYF.

This clone was seen a single time. The rearrangement uses TRBV4-1 and TRBJ2-7, with TRBD1 identical over 8 bases. V lost 3 bases and J lost 4; bases outside the gene matches: 14. This CDR3 is built from 17 residues. CDR1 and CDR2 from the germline V gene are MGHRA and YSYEKL. CDR3 sequence reads: CASSHMTGASFSYEQYF. The CDR3 DNA reads as TGCGCCAGCAGCCACATGACAGGGGCATCCTTCTCTTACGAGCAGTACTTC.

Here the CDR3 reads CAISLAGVGEQYF. CDR3 coding DNA: TGTGCCATCAGTCTAGCGGGAGTAGGAGAGCAGTACTTC. The V gene is TRBV10-3, the J gene TRBJ2-5, with 10 bases fitting TRBD2. The V and J ends lost 5 bases and 11 bases, in that order; junction bases with no gene match: 8. Per germline, CDR1 ENHRY and CDR2 SYGVKD. CDR3 length equals 13 residues.

J is TRBJ2-1 and V is TRBV10-3; TRBD1 agrees at 9 bases. There are 16 residues in the CDR3. V shed 4 bases and J 1 base; nucleotides not matched to a gene: 5. Germline CDR1 reads ENHRY; CDR2 reads SYGVKD. The CDR3 coding sequence is TGTGCCATCAGTGGTCTAGGGACAGGGTCCTACAATGAGCAGTTCTTC. It encodes CAISGLGTGSYNEQFF.

The V call is TRBV4-1, the J call TRBJ2-7; tentatively, D is TRBD2 (6 bases). V gave up 4 bases and J gave up 6 bases, with 25 bases separating them. CDR3 length: 17 amino acids. Germline assignment: CDR1 MGHRA and CDR2 YSYEKL. The CDR3: CASSLPTSTPAQAEQYF. For the CDR3, the DNA is TGCGCCAGCAGCCTCCCTACTAGCACCCCGGCCCAAGCCGAGCAGTACTTC.

The chain uses TRBV28 and TRBJ1-4, with D possibly being TRBD1 (5 bases). The CDR3 totals 14 residues. Germline V CDR1 and CDR2: MDHEN, SYDVKM. Trimming removed 3 bases at V and 4 bases at J, with 9 bases between. The CDR3 loop reads CASSFRGFNEKLFF. Here the CDR3 DNA reads TGTGCCAGCAGTTTCCGGGGGTTTAATGAAAAACTGTTTTTT.

The V and J genes are TRBV11-2 and TRBJ2-5; 8 bases map to TRBD1. The assigned J gene may be wrong: the sequence end matches TRBJ2-7 better. Germline values: CDR1 SGHAT, CDR2 FQNNGV. The CDR3 loop spans 16 amino acids. The CDR3 is CASCSPRDRCSYEQYF. CDR3 sequence (DNA): TGTGCCAGCTGCTCACCCCGGGACAGGTGTTCCTACGAGCAGTACTTC.

A note on this clone: A read error may account for a junction end that differs from germline. The rearrangement links TRBV7-9 to TRBJ2-1, with D possibly matching TRBD2 (6 bases). In germline, CDR1 is SEHNR, CDR2 FQNEAQ (reference sequence). The CDR3 has 16 amino acids. Written as DNA, the CDR3 is TGTTCCAGCAGCTACCCTTCCGGGAGCCCCTACAATGAGCAGTTCTTC. It codes for CSSSYPSGSPYNEQFF.

CDR3 in amino acids: CASSDPSTSGSWGELFF. For the CDR3, the DNA is TGCGCCAGCAGTGACCCTAGCACTAGCGGGAGTTGGGGGGAGCTGTTTTTT. V usage is TRBV10-2 and J usage is TRBJ2-2, with 11 bases identical to TRBD2. The germline gives CDR1 WSHSY, CDR2 SAAADI. The CDR3 covers 17 residues. Unmatched junction bases numbered 11, after V lost 3 bases and J lost 8 bases.

V and J are TRBV19 and TRBJ1-2, with a weak D call TRBD1 (6 bases). The CDR3 is 13 residues long. The ends were cut back, 7 bases at V and 3 bases at J, with 12 bases in the middle. The germline gives CDR1 LNHDA, CDR2 SQIVND (reference sequence). Here the CDR3 DNA reads TGTGCCAGTAATGACAGGATGGACTATGGCTACACCTTC. It is translated as CASNDRMDYGYTF.

The J gene is TRBJ1-2, the V gene TRBV28, with 8 nucleotides matching TRBD1. Germline-derived CDR1 and CDR2 are MDHEN and SYDVKM. The CDR3 extends over 13 amino acids. The ends lost 6 bases at V and 4 bases at J; junction bases unmatched: 4. CDR3 protein: CASRDRAGYGYTF. Written as DNA, the CDR3 is TGTGCCAGCAGGGACAGGGCAGGCTATGGCTACACCTTC.

This clone appeared a few times. The rearrangement links TRBV18 to TRBJ1-4, with TRBD1 matching over 10 bases. The ends lost 1 base at V and 0 bases at J; junction bases unmatched: 2. From germline, CDR1 is KGHSH and CDR2 LQKENI. CDR3 length equals 17 residues. Here the CDR3 DNA reads TGTGCCAGCTCACCACTTGGACAGGGGGCAACTAATGAAAAACTGTTTTTT. This gives the protein CASSPLGQGATNEKLFF.

The chain is built from TRBV6-5 and TRBJ2-1; a possible D gene is TRBD2 (6 bases). V was clipped by 6 bases and J by 6 bases, with 12 bases between them. Germline V lookup: CDR1 MNHEY, CDR2 SVGAGI. The CDR3 has 13 amino acids. The CDR3 nucleotides are TGTGCCAGCAGGTTACTAGCTGGCAATGAGCAGTTCTTC. It translates to CASRLLAGNEQFF.

The rearrangement links TRBV2 to TRBJ2-7, with D perhaps matching TRBD2 (5 bases). The V and J ends lost 0 bases and 5 bases respectively, with 14 bases between them. Germline V gene sequence: CDR1 SNHLY, CDR2 FYNNEI. This CDR3 contains 15 residues. The CDR3 reads CASSEASLADDEQYF. The CDR3 DNA follows: TGTGCCAGCAGTGAAGCGTCCCTAGCTGACGACGAGCAGTACTTC.